This T cell receptor beta chain was found in a study of post-analysis software for immune sequencing data. Regarding the study as a whole: Controls had lower frequencies than patients of 4 or 5 TRBV segments, which included TRBV5-6, TRBV5-1 and TRBV20-1.

This clonotype has a handful of counts. Its antigen remains unknown. Included in the TCR beta cDNA libraries were unique molecular identifiers. TCRdb re-analysed the PCR reads in MiXCR, keeping a single row per CDR3 protein. This table holds almost 700,000 distinct CDR3 sequences, around 64% found once. V lost 7 bases to trimming and J lost 0 bases, with 5 bases between them. Germline-derived CDR1 and CDR2 are SGDLS and YYNGEE. The CDR3 has 13 residues. Sample: blood. The V call is TRBV9, the J call TRBJ2-6, with no clear D. This clonotype was obtained from a girl aged 2 to 10 with multiple sclerosis. The CDR3 is CASLSSGANVLTF. The CDR3 coding sequence is TGTGCCAGCCTAAGCTCTGGGGCCAACGTCCTGACTTTC.